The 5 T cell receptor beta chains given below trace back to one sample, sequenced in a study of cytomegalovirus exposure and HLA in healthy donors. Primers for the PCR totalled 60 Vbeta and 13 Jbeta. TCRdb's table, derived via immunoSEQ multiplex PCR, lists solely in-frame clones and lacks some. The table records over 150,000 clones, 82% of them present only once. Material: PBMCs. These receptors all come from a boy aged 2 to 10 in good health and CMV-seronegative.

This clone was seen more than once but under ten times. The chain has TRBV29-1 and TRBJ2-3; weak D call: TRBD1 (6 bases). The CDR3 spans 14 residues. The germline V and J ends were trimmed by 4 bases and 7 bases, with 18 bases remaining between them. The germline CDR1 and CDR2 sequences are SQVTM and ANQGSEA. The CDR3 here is CSVGQALLGNTQYF. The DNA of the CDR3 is TGCAGCGTTGGACAGGCTCTTTTGGGAAATACGCAGTATTTT.

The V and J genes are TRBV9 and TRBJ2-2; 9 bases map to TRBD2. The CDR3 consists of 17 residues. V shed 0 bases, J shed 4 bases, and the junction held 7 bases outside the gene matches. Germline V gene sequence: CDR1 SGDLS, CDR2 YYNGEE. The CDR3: CASSVGRGGFSTGELFF. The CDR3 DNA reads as TGTGCCAGCAGCGTAGGGCGGGGGGGCTTCAGCACCGGGGAGCTGTTTTTT.

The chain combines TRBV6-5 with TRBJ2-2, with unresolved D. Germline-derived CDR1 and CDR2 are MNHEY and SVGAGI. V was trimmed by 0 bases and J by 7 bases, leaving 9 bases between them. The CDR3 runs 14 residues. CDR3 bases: TGTGCCAGCAGTTACTCGCAACTACGCGGGGAGCTGTTTTTT. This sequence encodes CASSYSQLRGELFF.

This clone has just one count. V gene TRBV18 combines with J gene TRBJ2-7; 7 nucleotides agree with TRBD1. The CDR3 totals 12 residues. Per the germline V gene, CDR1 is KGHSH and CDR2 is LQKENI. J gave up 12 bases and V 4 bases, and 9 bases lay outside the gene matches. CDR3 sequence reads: CASSLDREEAYF. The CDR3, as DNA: TGTGCCAGCTCACTTGACAGGGAAGAAGCGTACTTC.

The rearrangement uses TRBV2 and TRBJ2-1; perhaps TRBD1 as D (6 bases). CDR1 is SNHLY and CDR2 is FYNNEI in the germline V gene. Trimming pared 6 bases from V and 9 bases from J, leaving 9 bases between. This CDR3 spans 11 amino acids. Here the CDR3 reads CASRLGGEQFF. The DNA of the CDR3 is TGTGCCAGCAGACTAGGGGGTGAGCAGTTCTTC. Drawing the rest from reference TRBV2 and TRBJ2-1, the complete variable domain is EPEVTQTPSHQVTQMGQEVILRCVPISNHLYFYWYRQILGQKVEFLVSFYNNEISEKSEIFDDQFSVERPDGSNFTLKIRSTKLEDSAMYFCASRLGGEQFFGPGTRLTVL.